The 14 T cell receptor beta chains reported below all come from one sample, sequenced in a study of cytomegalovirus exposure and HLA in healthy donors. PCR used 60 Vbeta primers and 13 Jbeta primers. Here immunoSEQ multiplex PCR was the method, and the copy in TCRdb shows in-frame clones only, minus some. Among under 150,000 clones, roughly 63% were seen once, and the ten largest hold 9% to 10%. Sequencing was performed on PBMCs. These receptors were taken from a man aged 35 to 55 in good health and CMV-seropositive.

V is TRBV19 and J is TRBJ1-5; D is unresolved. Germline-derived CDR1 and CDR2 are LNHDA and SQIVND (reference sequence). The CDR3 is 14 residues long. The V gene lost 7 bases and the J gene lost 0 bases, with 10 bases spanning the gap. CDR3 sequence (DNA): TGTGCCAGTAATAGAGGAGATAGCAATCAGCCCCAGCATTTT. The encoded protein is CASNRGDSNQPQHF.

The V call is TRBV6-5, the J call TRBJ2-7, with 7 bases matching TRBD2. The CDR3 consists of 15 residues. Per the germline V gene, CDR1 is MNHEY and CDR2 is SVGAGI. Germline trimming cut 0 bases from V and 3 bases from J; bases unmatched to any gene: 5. DNA for the CDR3: TGTGCCAGCAGTTACTCGATGGGGGGGGGCTACGAGCAGTACTTC. This gives the protein CASSYSMGGGYEQYF.

The table lists this clone with a count of one. The J gene is TRBJ1-6, the V gene TRBV6-5, with a tentative D call TRBD1 (5 bases). The germline V gene encodes CDR1 MNHEY and CDR2 SVGAGI. V dropped 6 bases and J dropped 8 bases, with 11 bases sitting between them. There are 13 residues in the CDR3. In DNA form, the CDR3 reads TGTGCCAGCAGCAGGGTATTTGATTCACCCCTCCACTTT. Residues: CASSRVFDSPLHF.

The rearrangement links TRBV30 to TRBJ2-7; possibly TRBD1 for D (6 bases). This CDR3 contains 15 residues. The V end lost 0 bases, the J end lost 3 bases, and 15 bases lay between the germline ends. Germline CDR1 and CDR2: GTSNPN and SVGIG (reference sequence). The CDR3 region has the DNA TGTGCCTGGAGTGTGGGGGCACCACCGATCTACGAGCAGTACTTC. Its protein is CAWSVGAPPIYEQYF.

A few counts support this clone. The J gene is TRBJ1-1, the V gene TRBV7-9, with D tentatively TRBD1 (5 bases). V was shortened by 4 bases and J by 11 bases, with 20 bases between the two germline ends. Germline CDR1 reads SEHNR; CDR2 reads FQNEAQ (reference sequence). The CDR3 covers 14 residues. The CDR3 is CASSSVLGRRRAFF. The CDR3 DNA reads TGTGCCAGCAGCTCCGTGTTGGGGCGGAGACGCGCTTTCTTT. Variable domain in full (rest from reference TRBV7-9 and TRBJ1-1): DTGVSQNPRHKITKRGQNVTFRCDPISEHNRLYWYRQTLGQGPEFLTYFQNEAQLEKSRLLSDRFSAERPKGSFSTLEIQRTEQGDSAMYLCASSSVLGRRRAFFGQGTRLTVV.

The rearrangement uses TRBV7-9 and TRBJ1-2; D unclear. Germline CDR1 is SEHNR and CDR2 is FQNEAQ (reference sequence). The CDR3 contains 15 residues. V dropped 0 bases and J dropped 4 bases, with 12 bases sitting between them. In nucleotides, the CDR3 is TGTGCCAGCAGCTTAGCGTGGGCAGGAACCTATGGCTACACCTTC. This encodes CASSLAWAGTYGYTF.

The table lists this clone with a few counts. V usage is TRBV7-6 and J usage is TRBJ2-7; the match to TRBD2 covers 9 bases. Trimming cost V 0 bases and J 2 bases; bases outside gene matches: 5. The CDR3 is made up of 16 amino acids. CDR1 is SGHVS, CDR2 FNYEAQ, per germline. The CDR3 region is CASSLALAGGPYEQYF. DNA of the CDR3: TGTGCCAGCAGCTTAGCGCTTGCGGGAGGGCCCTACGAGCAGTACTTC.

This chain joins TRBV15 and TRBJ2-5; 10 bases are a match to TRBD1. V shed 2 bases and J 1 base; nucleotides not matched to a gene: 7. The germline V gene encodes CDR1 LNHNV and CDR2 YYDKDF (reference sequence). CDR3 length: 17 residues. CDR3 residues: CATSRRQTGGFQETQYF. The CDR3 DNA reads TGTGCCACCAGCAGACGACAGACAGGGGGCTTCCAAGAGACCCAGTACTTC.

The genes are TRBV7-9 and TRBJ2-7; D may be TRBD2 (5 bases). V lost 4 bases to trimming and J lost 2 bases, with 6 bases between them. The CDR3 is made up of 12 amino acids. Germline V gene sequence: CDR1 SEHNR, CDR2 FQNEAQ (reference sequence). The CDR3 loop is CASSSGTYEQYF. CDR3 sequence (DNA): TGTGCCAGCAGCTCGGGGACCTACGAGCAGTACTTC.

Concerning this clone itself: The missing conserved phenylalanine or tryptophan at the end of this CDR3 makes a read error likely. The rearrangement uses TRBV7-8 and TRBJ1-2; tentatively, D is TRBD1 (6 bases). The CDR3 has 18 residues. CDR1 and CDR2 (germline): SGHVS, FQNEAQ. V lost 5 bases to trimming and J lost 4 bases, with 26 bases between them. As DNA, the CDR3 is TGTGCCAGCAGCCCACGAATTTTAACGCGACGAGGGGGCTATGGCTACACCCTC. As protein: CASSPRILTRRGGYGYTL.

The chain is built from TRBV5-6 and TRBJ1-5; maybe TRBD1 (6 bases). Germline V gene lookup returns CDR1 SGHDT and CDR2 YYEEEE. Trimming took off 4 bases at V and 0 bases at J, with 17 bases between the two ends. The CDR3 is made up of 17 amino acids. The CDR3 DNA reads as TGTGCCAGCAGCGAGGGGTGGGGGCAAAATAGCAATCAGCCCCAGCATTTT. Its translation: CASSEGWGQNSNQPQHF.

The rearrangement uses TRBV28 and TRBJ1-4; D unclear. The germline gives CDR1 MDHEN, CDR2 SYDVKM. V was cut by 4 bases and J by 11 bases, with 8 bases left in between. This CDR3 is 11 amino acids long. DNA of the CDR3: TGTGCCAGCAGTTCCCCCTCTAAACTGTTTTTT. Protein sequence: CASSSPSKLFF.

This clone was seen more than once but under ten times. The rearrangement joins TRBV7-9 to TRBJ1-3; D is unresolved. V gave up 2 bases and J gave up 0 bases, with 11 bases separating them. Germline V gene lookup returns CDR1 SEHNR and CDR2 FQNEAQ (reference sequence). The CDR3 has 16 amino acids. CDR3 in DNA: TGTGCCAGCAGCTTATCACGGGATCTCTCTGGAAACACCATATATTTT. As protein: CASSLSRDLSGNTIYF.

The chain is built from TRBV19 and TRBJ2-1; TRBD2 agrees at 9 bases. Germline V gene sequence: CDR1 LNHDA, CDR2 SQIVND (reference sequence). This CDR3 contains 16 residues. Trimming removed 6 bases from V and 9 bases from J; junction bases left unmatched: 15. DNA for the CDR3: TGTGCCAGTAGACCCGGGACTAGCTGGAATGCGGGTGAGCAGTTCTTC. Translation gives CASRPGTSWNAGEQFF.